This TCR beta chain was captured by sequencing in a study of blood T cell repertoires in COVID-19. Study details: From the United States, Italy and Spain came samples of acute and convalescent COVID-19. T cells, B-cell-depleted T cells, or PBMCs supplied cDNA or gDNA.

As processed by the authors: For nucleated cells, counts were estimated from reference gene primer amplification. Repertoires were generated with immunoSEQ multiplex PCR, while TCRdb's copy carries only in-frame clones and drops some. From that table come the V and J calls and clone size; the DNA was used to work out D and trimming. The table lists over 30,000 clones, 70% to 90% of them singletons. The receptor comes from a human donor in a cohort sampled during active COVID-19. Sequencing input: peripheral blood.

CDR3 nucleotide sequence: TGCGCCAGCAGCCCACGGGGGGGCAAAGAGACCCAGTACTTC. This sequence encodes CASSPRGGKETQYF. V usage is TRBV5-1 and J usage is TRBJ2-5; 8 nucleotides match TRBD2. This CDR3 has 14 amino acids. Germline CDR1 reads SGHRS; CDR2 reads YFSETQ. J lost 3 bases, V lost 4 bases, and 5 bases had no gene match.